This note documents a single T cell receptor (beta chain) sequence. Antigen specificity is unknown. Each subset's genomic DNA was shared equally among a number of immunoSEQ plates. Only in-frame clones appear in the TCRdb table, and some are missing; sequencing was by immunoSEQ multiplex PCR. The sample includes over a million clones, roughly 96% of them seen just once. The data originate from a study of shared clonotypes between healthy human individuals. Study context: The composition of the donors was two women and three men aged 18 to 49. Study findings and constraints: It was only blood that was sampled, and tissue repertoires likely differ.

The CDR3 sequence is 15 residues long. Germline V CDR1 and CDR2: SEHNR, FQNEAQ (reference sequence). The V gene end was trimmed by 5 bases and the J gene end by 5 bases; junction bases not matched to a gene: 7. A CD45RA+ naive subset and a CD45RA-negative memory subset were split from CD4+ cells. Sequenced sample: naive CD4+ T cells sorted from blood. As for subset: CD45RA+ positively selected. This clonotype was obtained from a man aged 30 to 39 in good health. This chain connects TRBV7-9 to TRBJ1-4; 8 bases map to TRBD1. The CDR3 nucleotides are TGTGCCAGCAGCCTTTGGACAGGGAAAAATGAAAAACTGTTTTTT. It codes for CASSLWTGKNEKLFF.